These 20 T cell receptor beta chains were all obtained from the same sample, sequenced in a study of T cells in Graves' hyperthyroidism and ophthalmopathy. Amplification of TCR beta CDR3 regions used RNA as the template. The primer set for the first-round RT-PCR of the TCR CDR3 was HTBI. TCRdb re-called the multiplex PCR reads through MiXCR, storing one row per CDR3 protein. The data contain fewer than 550,000 distinct CDR3 sequences, 15% to 17% of them seen just once; the ten biggest clones take up roughly 7.7%. Sequenced material: blood. The receptors stem from a woman between 18 and 29 years old with Graves' hyperthyroidism.

The table lists this clonotype with a few counts. A read error may be the cause here, since a much bigger clone is one base away. The V call is TRBV2, the J call TRBJ2-4; 7 bases agree with TRBD2. Per the germline V gene, CDR1 is SNHLY and CDR2 is FYNNEI. CDR3 length: 14 residues. After removal of 7 bases from V and 6 bases from J, the junction contained 9 bases not matched to a gene. The CDR3 nucleotides read TGTGCCAGCAACTTCGACTGGGGGGGAAACATTCAGTACTTC. Translation: CASNFDWGGNIQYF. Supplemented by reference TRBV2 and TRBJ2-4, the full variable domain reads EPEVTQTPSHQVTQMGQEVILRCVPISNHLYFYWYRQILGQKVEFLVSFYNNEISEKSEIFDDQFSVERPDGSNFTLKIRSTKLEDSAMYFCASNFDWGGNIQYFGAGTRLSVL.

This clonotype came up many times. V and J are TRBV28 and TRBJ2-7; 13 nucleotides match TRBD2. The CDR3 is 16 amino acids. V shed 1 base and J 3 bases; nucleotides not matched to a gene: 3. CDR1 and CDR2 from the germline V gene are MDHEN and SYDVKM. This CDR3 is CASSLFRLAGGYEQYF. The CDR3 coding sequence is TGTGCCAGCAGTTTATTCCGACTAGCGGGAGGCTACGAGCAGTACTTC. The whole variable domain, filled in from reference TRBV28 and TRBJ2-7, reads DVKVTQSSRYLVKRTGEKVFLECVQDMDHENMFWYRQDPGLGLRLIYFSYDVKMKEKGDIPEGYSVSREKKERFSLILESASTNQTSMYLCASSLFRLAGGYEQYFGPGTRLTVT.

In the case of this clonotype: A much larger clonotype is one base distant, so this may be a read error. The chain recombines TRBV5-5 with TRBJ1-2, with D uncertain. The CDR3 extends over 15 amino acids. The germline V gene encodes CDR1 SGHKS and CDR2 YYEKEE (reference sequence). The CDR3 DNA reads TGTGTCAGCAGCTCATCCAGAGAAACCCTCTATGGCTACACCTTC. Protein: CVSSSSRETLYGYTF.

This chain links TRBV5-6 with TRBJ2-7; no definite D call. The CDR3 sequence is 12 residues long. From germline, CDR1 is SGHDT and CDR2 YYEEEE. The V gene lost 1 base and the J gene lost 4 bases, with 6 bases spanning the gap. The CDR3 loop reads CASSLSRYEQYF. CDR3 sequence (DNA): TGTGCCAGCAGCTTGAGTCGTTACGAGCAGTACTTC.

This clonotype has ten or more counts. The gene calls are TRBV11-2 and TRBJ2-5; 14 bases agree with TRBD2. Germline assignment: CDR1 SGHAT and CDR2 FQNNGV. Trimming took 5 bases from V and 3 from J; bases not matched to a gene: 14. The CDR3 contains 19 residues. The CDR3 DNA sequence: TGTGCCAGCAGCCCCGGAAGGACTAGCGGGAGGCTAGCGGAAGAGACCCAGTACTTC. Translated, it gives CASSPGRTSGRLAEETQYF. The variable domain in full, with the rest retrieved from reference TRBV11-2 and TRBJ2-5, is EAGVAQSPRYKIIEKRQSVAFWCNPISGHATLYWYQQILGQGPKLLIQFQNNGVVDDSQLPKDRFSAERLKGVDSTLKIQPAKLEDSAVYLCASSPGRTSGRLAEETQYFGPGTRLLVL.

This clonotype has ten or more counts. The chain is built from TRBV11-1 and TRBJ2-2; TRBD1 matches at 9 bases. The CDR3 contains 15 residues. Trimming removed 5 bases from V and 6 bases from J; junction bases left unmatched: 7. Germline-derived CDR1 and CDR2 are SGHAT and FQDESV (reference sequence). The CDR3 loop reads CASSPRQGGAGELFF. CDR3 DNA sequence: TGTGCCAGCAGCCCCAGACAGGGGGGGGCCGGGGAGCTGTTTTTT.

Many counts were recorded for this clonotype. V gene TRBV11-1 combines with J gene TRBJ1-1; D gene unclear. V lost 3 bases to trimming and J lost 1 base, with 3 bases between them. The CDR3 sequence is 12 residues long. In germline, CDR1 is SGHAT, CDR2 FQDESV (reference sequence). CDR3 amino acids: CASSFRNTEAFF. CDR3 DNA sequence: TGTGCCAGCAGCTTCAGGAACACTGAAGCTTTCTTT.

This chain joins TRBV20-1 and TRBJ2-2, with 7 bases lining up with TRBD2. The CDR3 extends over 13 amino acids. Germline lookup yields CDR1 DFQATT and CDR2 SNEGSKA (reference sequence). V trimming: 5 bases; J trimming: 6 bases; junction bases outside the gene matches: 6. CDR3 DNA sequence: TGCAGTGCTTTCTGGCGGGAGCCCGGGGAGCTGTTTTTT. The encoded protein is CSAFWREPGELFF.

Regarding this clonotype: This sequence may be a read error, since a much larger clone differs from it by one base. The rearrangement uses TRBV4-1 and TRBJ2-7; TRBD2 matches at 13 bases. Trimming took 7 bases from V and 5 from J; bases not matched to a gene: 5. Germline CDR1 reads MGHRA; CDR2 reads YSYEKL. The CDR3 length is 14 residues. DNA of the CDR3: TGCGCCAGCATCCCAGGACTAGCGGGAGACGAGCAGTACTTC. Protein: CASIPGLAGDEQYF.

The sample holds a few counts of this clonotype. Being one base from a much bigger clone, this may be a read error. This chain links TRBV12-3 or TRBV12-4 with TRBJ2-7, with TRBD2 identical over 10 bases. The CDR3 sequence is 13 residues long. V trimming: 8 bases; J trimming: 8 bases; junction bases outside the gene matches: 9. CDR3 sequence reads: CASRASGRVKQYF. CDR3 DNA: TGTGCCAGCCGGGCTAGCGGGAGAGTCAAGCAGTACTTC.

The chain couples TRBV12-3 or TRBV12-4 to TRBJ2-4, with D hard to call. The CDR3 covers 13 residues. Between the trimmed V and J ends, which lost 3 bases and 3 bases, there was a span of 6 bases. Here the CDR3 DNA reads TGTGCCAGCAGTTTTTCCTTCAAAAACATTCAGTACTTC. Amino acids: CASSFSFKNIQYF.

Turning to this clonotype: It may be a read error: a sequence one base away is much more abundant. Without the conserved terminal phenylalanine or tryptophan, this CDR3 likely stems from a read error. The chain carries TRBV30 and TRBJ1-5, with a possible D match to TRBD1 (5 bases). V was shortened by 0 bases and J by 6 bases, with 9 bases between the two germline ends. Germline V gives CDR1 GTSNPN, CDR2 SVGIG (reference sequence). The CDR3 extends over 13 amino acids. CDR3 loop: CAWSVKGTQPQHC. The DNA for the CDR3 is TGTGCCTGGAGTGTAAAAGGGACTCAGCCCCAGCATTGT.

This clonotype has a count of ten or more. The V and J genes are TRBV6-6 and TRBJ1-2, with D hard to call. The V gene lost 0 bases and the J gene lost 4 bases, with 18 bases spanning the gap. The germline CDR1 and CDR2 sequences are MNHNY and SVGAGI (reference sequence). The CDR3 runs 17 residues. CDR3 bases: TGTGCCAGCAGTTACTCGGGAACGAACAGAAGCTCCTATGGCTACACCTTC. It yields the protein CASSYSGTNRSSYGYTF.

Ten or more counts support this clonotype. The chain recombines TRBV2 with TRBJ2-1, with D perhaps assigned TRBD1 or TRBD2 (5 bases each). The CDR3 loop spans 16 amino acids. Germline V gene lookup returns CDR1 SNHLY and CDR2 FYNNEI. V lost 8 bases and J 7 bases, leaving 24 bases between the germline ends. Written as DNA, the CDR3 is TGTGCCAGCTCCACTCCCCGGGACGGGATAGGGAATGAGCAGTTCTTC. Its protein product is CASSTPRDGIGNEQFF.

This clonotype was observed many times. The chain recombines TRBV19 with TRBJ2-5; TRBD1 is a possible D gene (5 bases). CDR3 length: 15 residues. Trimming shortened V by 6 bases and J by 1 base, and 15 bases separated the two germline ends. Germline CDR1 LNHDA, CDR2 SQIVND (reference sequence). The CDR3 DNA reads as TGTGCCAGTAGGCCTCTGAAGGACATCCAAGAGACCCAGTACTTC. This sequence encodes CASRPLKDIQETQYF. Full variable domain (remainder filled in from reference TRBV19 and TRBJ2-5): DGGITQSPKYLFRKEGQNVTLSCEQNLNHDAMYWYRQDPGQGLRLIYYSQIVNDFQKGDIAEGYSVSREKKESFPLTVTSAQKNPTAFYLCASRPLKDIQETQYFGPGTRLLVL.

A few counts support this clonotype. V is TRBV29-1 and J is TRBJ2-3, with TRBD2 as a possible D gene (6 bases). The CDR3 covers 13 residues. The V gene's germline CDR1 is SQVTM and CDR2 ANQGSEA. Trimming removed 4 bases at V and 2 bases at J, with 10 bases between. This chain's CDR3 is CSVGGGTTDTQYF. DNA of the CDR3: TGCAGCGTTGGAGGCGGGACCACAGATACGCAGTATTTT.

This clonotype was detected ten times or more. The genes are TRBV11-3 and TRBJ2-7, with 10 bases identical to TRBD1. After removal of 3 bases from V and 6 bases from J, the junction contained 17 bases not matched to a gene. Looked up from germline, CDR1 is SGHNT and CDR2 is YENEEA. CDR3 length equals 18 residues. DNA of the CDR3: TGTGCCAGCAGCTTCCAAACTTCCGACAGGGGGCGCGGAGGCGAGCAGTACTTC. As protein: CASSFQTSDRGRGGEQYF.

The CDR3 spells CASRPGGRGYEQYF. The CDR3 coding sequence is TGTGCCAGCAGGCCGGGGGGCAGGGGCTACGAGCAGTACTTC. The chain links TRBV6-1 to TRBJ2-7; tentatively, D is TRBD2 (7 bases). The CDR3 covers 14 residues. CDR1 and CDR2 (germline): MNHNS, SASEGT. Trimming took 6 bases from V and 3 from J, leaving 15 bases between them.

The chain combines TRBV6-1 with TRBJ1-4; possibly TRBD1 for D (5 bases). Looked up from germline, CDR1 is MNHNS and CDR2 is SASEGT. The CDR3 consists of 16 residues. V gave up 6 bases and J gave up 3 bases, with 17 bases separating them. Written as DNA, the CDR3 is TGTGCCAGCAGCCTCGGTTGGGGGGTTGCTAATGAAAAACTGTTTTTT. It is translated as CASSLGWGVANEKLFF.

The rearrangement uses TRBV7-2 and TRBJ2-3; 10 bases are shared with TRBD2. The CDR3 extends over 14 amino acids. CDR1 and CDR2 (germline): SGHTA, FQGNSA. V trimming: 5 bases; J trimming: 6 bases; junction bases outside the gene matches: 5. The CDR3, as DNA: TGTGCCAGCAGCGGTAGCGGGAGGCTCGATACGCAGTATTTT. Its translation: CASSGSGRLDTQYF.